These T cell receptor beta chains were read from a single sample in a study of T cell responses to AZD1222 COVID-19 vaccine. Clones were read by immunoSEQ multiplex PCR, and TCRdb kept only the in-frame ones, dropping some. The profile shows over 130,000 clones, under 95% of them singletons. The input for sequencing was peripheral blood, taken 28 days after the second dose of the MenACWY control vaccine. The receptor source for this set is an adult who received the MenACWY meningococcal vaccine as a control. The CDR3 runs from the conserved cysteine through the conserved F or W.

>TRBV27|TRBJ1-1
CASNLRQGDTEAFF
>TRBV19|TRBJ1-1
CASNNKNTEAFF
>TRBV3-1/TRBV3-2|TRBJ2-3
CASSQKLAGPTDTQYF
>TRBV7-2|TRBJ2-7
CASSLDSGGTAYEQYF
>TRBV20-1|TRBJ2-3
CSASDGTLGDTQYF
>TRBV10-3|TRBJ1-2
CAISEGGRLYGYTF
>TRBV12-3/TRBV12-4|TRBJ2-7
CASSSTLDYEQYF
>TRBV29-1|TRBJ2-5
CSVSTSGDAKTQYF
>TRBV27|TRBJ1-4
CASSARTNEKLFF
>TRBV6-6|TRBJ2-3
CASSPNPSIFSTDTQYF
>TRBV5-1|TRBJ2-2
CASSHLTGTGELFF
>TRBV6-5|TRBJ1-1
CASSYSKGAGSEAFF
>TRBV5-1|TRBJ2-7
CASSLATFGLKSTYEQYF
>TRBV6-5|TRBJ2-7
CASSTGLVTYEQYF
>TRBV5-1|TRBJ2-3
CASRQLTDTQYF
>TRBV7-3|TRBJ2-3
CASSGVGTDTQYF
>TRBV6-1|TRBJ2-1
CASSEYGQEQFF
>TRBV5-1|TRBJ1-1
CASSRQGRETEAFF
>TRBV28|TRBJ1-2
CASILTGGRGYTF
>TRBV19|TRBJ2-7
CASSPSGPSYEQYF
>TRBV14|TRBJ1-2
CASSQNLQGGGYTF
>TRBV21-1|TRBJ2-1
CASSKQDRLADFSYNEQFF
>TRBV18|TRBJ2-5
CASSPRGGETQYF
>TRBV27|TRBJ1-6
CASSLSSGQGWAPLHF
>TRBV10-3|TRBJ1-1
CAISESTGDSEAFF
>TRBV27|TRBJ1-2
CASSHGTGNYGYTF
>TRBV18|TRBJ1-5
CASSPGSENQPQHF
>TRBV19|TRBJ1-3
CASSILRLDRGLTGNTIYF
>TRBV29-1|TRBJ1-4
CSVAGLRENEKLFF
>TRBV11-2|TRBJ2-1
CASSLAGLYNEQFF
>TRBV19|TRBJ1-5
CASSILFGAPASTGAGQPQHF
>TRBV30|TRBJ2-2
CAWRKGASGTGELFF
>TRBV2|TRBJ1-5
CASSELGQGLSQPQHF
>TRBV30|TRBJ2-5
CAWRRETQYF